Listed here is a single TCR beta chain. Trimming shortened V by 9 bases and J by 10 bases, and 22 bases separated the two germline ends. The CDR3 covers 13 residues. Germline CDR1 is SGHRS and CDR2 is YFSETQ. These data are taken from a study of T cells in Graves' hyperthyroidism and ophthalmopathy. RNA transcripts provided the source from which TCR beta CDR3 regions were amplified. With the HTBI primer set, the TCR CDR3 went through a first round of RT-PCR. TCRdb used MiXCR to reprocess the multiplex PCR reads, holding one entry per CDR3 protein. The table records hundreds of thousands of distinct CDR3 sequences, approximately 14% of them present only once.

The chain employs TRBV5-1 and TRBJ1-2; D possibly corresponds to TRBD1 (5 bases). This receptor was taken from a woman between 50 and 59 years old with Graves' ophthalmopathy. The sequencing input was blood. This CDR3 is CATGKSRVLDYTF. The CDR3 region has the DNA TGCGCCACCGGAAAATCCAGGGTTTTGGACTACACCTTC.